Sequencing of this T cell receptor beta chain was carried out in a study of OX40 agonist ivuxolimab in advanced cancers. The CDR3 sequence is 13 residues long. Germline V gene lookup returns CDR1 SGDLS and CDR2 YYNGEE. Deletions cut 4 bases from V and 4 bases from J, with 11 bases between. TCRdb's table, derived via immunoSEQ multiplex PCR, lists solely in-frame clones and lacks some. The profile shows tens of thousands of clones, about 90% of them singletons. The chain has TRBV9 and TRBJ2-5, with a weak D call TRBD1 (6 bases). The material sequenced was CD4+ or CD8+ T cells sorted from blood, taken in a trial of the OX40 agonist ivuxolimab. This sequence was found in an adult with an advanced solid tumor such as melanoma, head and neck, liver or kidney cancer. The CDR3 spells CASSFKGGETQYF. The CDR3 DNA follows: TGTGCCAGCAGCTTTAAAGGGGGAGAGACCCAGTACTTC.